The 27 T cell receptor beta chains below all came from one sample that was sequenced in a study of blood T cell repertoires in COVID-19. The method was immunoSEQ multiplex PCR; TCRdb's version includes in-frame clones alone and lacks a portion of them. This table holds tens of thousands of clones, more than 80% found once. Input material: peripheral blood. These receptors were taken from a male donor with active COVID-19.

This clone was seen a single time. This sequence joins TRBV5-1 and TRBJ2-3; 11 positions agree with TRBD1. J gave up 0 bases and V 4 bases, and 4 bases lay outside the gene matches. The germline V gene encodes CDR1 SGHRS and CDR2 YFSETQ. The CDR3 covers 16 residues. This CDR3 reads CASSAGTGGSTDTQYF. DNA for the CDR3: TGCGCCAGCAGCGCCGGGACAGGGGGAAGCACAGATACGCAGTATTTT.

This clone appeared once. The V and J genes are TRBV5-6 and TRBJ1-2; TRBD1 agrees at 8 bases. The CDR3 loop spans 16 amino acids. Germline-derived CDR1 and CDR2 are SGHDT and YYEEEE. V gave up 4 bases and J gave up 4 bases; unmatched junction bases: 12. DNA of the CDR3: TGTGCCAGCAGCCTACAGGGGGTACAAGGGGCCTATGGCTACACCTTC. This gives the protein CASSLQGVQGAYGYTF.

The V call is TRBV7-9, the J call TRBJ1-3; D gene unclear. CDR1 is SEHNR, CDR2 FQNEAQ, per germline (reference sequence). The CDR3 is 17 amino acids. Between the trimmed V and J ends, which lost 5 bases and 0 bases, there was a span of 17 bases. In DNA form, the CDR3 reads TGTGCCAGCAGCCCCCGGCGGGGTGGAATCTCTGGAAACACCATATATTTT. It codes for CASSPRRGGISGNTIYF.

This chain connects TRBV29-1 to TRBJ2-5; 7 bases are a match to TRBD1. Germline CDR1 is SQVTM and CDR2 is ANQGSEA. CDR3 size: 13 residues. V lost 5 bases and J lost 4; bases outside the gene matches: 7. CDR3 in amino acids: CSVLKTGRETQYF. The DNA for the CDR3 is TGCAGCGTTTTAAAGACAGGGCGAGAGACCCAGTACTTC.

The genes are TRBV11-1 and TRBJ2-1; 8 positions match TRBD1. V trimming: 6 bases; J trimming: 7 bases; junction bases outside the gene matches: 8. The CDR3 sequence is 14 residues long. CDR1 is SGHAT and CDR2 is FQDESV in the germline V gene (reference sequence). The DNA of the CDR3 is TGTGCCAGCAGGTCCGACAGGGGTGCGAATGAGCAGTTCTTC. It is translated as CASRSDRGANEQFF.

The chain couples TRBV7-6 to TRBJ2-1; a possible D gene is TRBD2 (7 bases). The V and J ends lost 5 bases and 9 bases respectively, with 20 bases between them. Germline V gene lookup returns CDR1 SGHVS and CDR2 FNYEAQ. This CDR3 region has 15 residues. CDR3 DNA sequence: TGTGCCAGCAGCCTCCTGGAGGGGGGGGTTCTTGAGCAGTTCTTC. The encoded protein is CASSLLEGGVLEQFF.

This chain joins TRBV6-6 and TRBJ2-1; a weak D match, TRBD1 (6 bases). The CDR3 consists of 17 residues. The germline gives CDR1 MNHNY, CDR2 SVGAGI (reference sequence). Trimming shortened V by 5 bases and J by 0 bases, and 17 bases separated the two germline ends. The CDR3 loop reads CASSPGHPSYSYNEQFF. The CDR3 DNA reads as TGTGCCAGCAGTCCGGGACATCCAAGTTACTCCTACAATGAGCAGTTCTTC.

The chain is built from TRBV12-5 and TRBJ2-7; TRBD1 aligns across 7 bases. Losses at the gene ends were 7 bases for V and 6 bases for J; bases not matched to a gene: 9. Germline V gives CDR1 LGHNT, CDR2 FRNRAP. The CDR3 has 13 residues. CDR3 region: CASAQTGLAEQYF. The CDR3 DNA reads TGTGCTAGTGCTCAGACAGGGCTGGCCGAGCAGTACTTC.

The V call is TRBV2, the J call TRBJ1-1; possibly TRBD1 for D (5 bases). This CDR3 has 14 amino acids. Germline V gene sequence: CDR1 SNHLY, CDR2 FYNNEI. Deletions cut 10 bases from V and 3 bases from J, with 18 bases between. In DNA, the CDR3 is TGTGCCACCGAAAGGAGGGGAGGAGACACTGAAGCTTTCTTT. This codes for CATERRGGDTEAFF.

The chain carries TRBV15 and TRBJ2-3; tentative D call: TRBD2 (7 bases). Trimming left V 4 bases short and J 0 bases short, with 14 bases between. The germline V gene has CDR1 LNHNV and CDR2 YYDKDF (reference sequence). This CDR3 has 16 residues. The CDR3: CATSNVRGASTDTQYF. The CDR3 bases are TGTGCCACCAGCAACGTACGGGGGGCCAGCACAGATACGCAGTATTTT. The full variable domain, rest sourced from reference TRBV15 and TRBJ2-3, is DAMVIQNPRYQVTQFGKPVTLSCSQTLNHNVMYWYQQKSSQAPKLLFHYYDKDFNNEADTPDNFQSRRPNTSFCFLDIRSPGLGDTAMYLCATSNVRGASTDTQYFGPGTRLTVL.

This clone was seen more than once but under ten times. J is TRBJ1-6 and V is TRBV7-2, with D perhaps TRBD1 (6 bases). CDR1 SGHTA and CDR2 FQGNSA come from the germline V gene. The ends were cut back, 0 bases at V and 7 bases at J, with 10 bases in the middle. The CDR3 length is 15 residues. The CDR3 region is CASSLAGRGNSPLHF. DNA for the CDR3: TGTGCCAGCAGCTTAGCGGGTAGGGGGAATTCACCCCTCCACTTT.

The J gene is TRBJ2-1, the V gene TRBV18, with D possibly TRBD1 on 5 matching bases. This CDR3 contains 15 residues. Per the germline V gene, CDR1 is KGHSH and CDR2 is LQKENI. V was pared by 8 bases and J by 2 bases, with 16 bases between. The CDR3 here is CASPSDTEPYNEQFF. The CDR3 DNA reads TGTGCCAGCCCCTCGGACACCGAGCCCTACAATGAGCAGTTCTTC.

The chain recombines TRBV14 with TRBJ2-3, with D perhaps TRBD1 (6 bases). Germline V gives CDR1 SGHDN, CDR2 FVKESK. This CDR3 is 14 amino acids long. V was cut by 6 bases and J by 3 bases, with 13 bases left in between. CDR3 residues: CASSWRGGTDTQYF. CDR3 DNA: TGTGCCAGCAGTTGGCGAGGGGGAACAGATACGCAGTATTTT.

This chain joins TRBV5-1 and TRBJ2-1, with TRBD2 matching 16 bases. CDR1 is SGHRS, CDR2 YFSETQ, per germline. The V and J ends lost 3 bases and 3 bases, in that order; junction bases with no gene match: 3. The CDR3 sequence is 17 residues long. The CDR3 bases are TGCGCCAGCAGCTGGGGACTAGCGGGGGGGATCTACAATGAGCAGTTCTTC. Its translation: CASSWGLAGGIYNEQFF.

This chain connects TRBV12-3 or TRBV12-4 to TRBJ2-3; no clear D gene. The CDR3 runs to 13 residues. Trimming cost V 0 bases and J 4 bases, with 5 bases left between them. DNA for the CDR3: TGTGCCAGCAGTTTAGCCCTATCAGATACGCAGTATTTT. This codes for CASSLALSDTQYF.

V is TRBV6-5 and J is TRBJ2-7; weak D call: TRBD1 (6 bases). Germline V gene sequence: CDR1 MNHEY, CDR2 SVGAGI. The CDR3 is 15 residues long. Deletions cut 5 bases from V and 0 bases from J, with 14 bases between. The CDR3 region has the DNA TGTGCCAGCAGTAAACCGGGACACCTCTCCTACGAGCAGTACTTC. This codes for CASSKPGHLSYEQYF.

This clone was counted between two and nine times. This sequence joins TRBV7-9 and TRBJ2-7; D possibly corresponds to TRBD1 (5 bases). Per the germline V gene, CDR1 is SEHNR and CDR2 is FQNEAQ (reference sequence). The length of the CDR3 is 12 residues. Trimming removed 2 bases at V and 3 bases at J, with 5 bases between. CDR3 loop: CASSLQGYEQYF. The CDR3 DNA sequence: TGTGCCAGCAGCTTACAGGGCTACGAGCAGTACTTC.

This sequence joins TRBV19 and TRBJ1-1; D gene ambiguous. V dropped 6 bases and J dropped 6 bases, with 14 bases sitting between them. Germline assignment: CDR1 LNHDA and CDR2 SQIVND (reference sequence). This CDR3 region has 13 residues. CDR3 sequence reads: CASSGGSTAEAFF. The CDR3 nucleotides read TGTGCCAGTAGCGGAGGGTCGACTGCTGAAGCTTTCTTT.

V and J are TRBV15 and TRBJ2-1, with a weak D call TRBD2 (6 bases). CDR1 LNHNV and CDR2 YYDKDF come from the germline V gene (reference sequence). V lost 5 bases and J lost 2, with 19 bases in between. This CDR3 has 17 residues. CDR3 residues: CATSVLNDGGAYNEQFF. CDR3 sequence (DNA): TGTGCCACCAGCGTCCTAAATGATGGCGGGGCCTACAATGAGCAGTTCTTC.

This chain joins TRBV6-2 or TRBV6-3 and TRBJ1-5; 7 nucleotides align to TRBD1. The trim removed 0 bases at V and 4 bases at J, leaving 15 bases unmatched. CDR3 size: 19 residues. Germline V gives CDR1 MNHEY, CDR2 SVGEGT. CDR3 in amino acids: CASSYSPLDRETFNQPQHF. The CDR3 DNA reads TGTGCCAGCAGTTACTCGCCTTTAGACAGGGAAACTTTTAATCAGCCCCAGCATTTT.

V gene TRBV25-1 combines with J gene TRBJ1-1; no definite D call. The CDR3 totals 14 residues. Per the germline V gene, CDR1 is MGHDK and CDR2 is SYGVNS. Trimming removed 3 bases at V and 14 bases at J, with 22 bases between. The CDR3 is CASSDMSVLGKIFF. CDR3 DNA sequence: TGTGCCAGCAGTGATATGAGCGTGCTGGGTAAGATCTTCTTT.

The CDR3 region is CASRRGQGLYEQYF. The CDR3 DNA reads TGTGCCAGCAGAAGGGGACAGGGCCTCTACGAGCAGTACTTC. The chain joins TRBV6-5 to TRBJ2-7, with 9 bases lining up with TRBD1. This CDR3 contains 14 residues. Germline trimming cut 6 bases from V and 3 bases from J; bases unmatched to any gene: 6. Germline lookup yields CDR1 MNHEY and CDR2 SVGAGI.

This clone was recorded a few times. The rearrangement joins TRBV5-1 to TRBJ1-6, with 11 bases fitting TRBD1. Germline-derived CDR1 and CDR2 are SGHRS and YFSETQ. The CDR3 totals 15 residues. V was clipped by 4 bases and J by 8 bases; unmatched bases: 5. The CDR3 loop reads CASSPGTGGDSPLHF. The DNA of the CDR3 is TGCGCCAGCAGCCCGGGGACAGGGGGAGATTCACCCCTCCACTTT.

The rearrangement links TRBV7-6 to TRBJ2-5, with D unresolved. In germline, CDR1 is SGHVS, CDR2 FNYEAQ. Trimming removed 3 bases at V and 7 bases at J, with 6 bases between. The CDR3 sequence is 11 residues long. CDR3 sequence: CASSFGGTQYF. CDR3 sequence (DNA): TGTGCCAGCAGCTTTGGCGGGACCCAGTACTTC.

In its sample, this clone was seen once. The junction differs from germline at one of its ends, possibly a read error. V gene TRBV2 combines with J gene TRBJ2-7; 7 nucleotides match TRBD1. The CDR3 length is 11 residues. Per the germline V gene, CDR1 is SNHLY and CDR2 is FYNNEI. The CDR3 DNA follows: TGTGCCAGCAGCGAAGGACAGGTGCCAACCTTC. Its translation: CASSEGQVPTF.

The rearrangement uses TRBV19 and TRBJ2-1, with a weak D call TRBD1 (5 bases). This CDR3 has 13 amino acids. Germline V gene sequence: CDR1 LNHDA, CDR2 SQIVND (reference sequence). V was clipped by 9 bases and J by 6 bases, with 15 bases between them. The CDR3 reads CASFGANRNEQFF. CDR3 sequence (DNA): TGTGCCAGCTTTGGGGCCAATCGCAATGAGCAGTTCTTC.

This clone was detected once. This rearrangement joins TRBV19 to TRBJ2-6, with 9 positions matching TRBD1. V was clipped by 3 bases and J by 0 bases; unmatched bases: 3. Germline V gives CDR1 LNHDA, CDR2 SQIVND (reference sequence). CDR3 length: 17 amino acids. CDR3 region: CASSIGQGFSGANVLTF. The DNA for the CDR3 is TGTGCCAGTAGTATCGGACAGGGGTTCTCTGGGGCCAACGTCCTGACTTTC.